This T cell receptor (beta chain) came from a study of blood T cell repertoires in COVID-19. Overall study context: Samples of COVID-19 (acute and convalescent) were obtained from the United States, Italy and Spain. From T cells, B-cell-depleted T cells, or PBMCs came the material, which was cDNA or gDNA.

V was trimmed by 6 bases and J by 7 bases, leaving 24 bases between them. The germline V gene encodes CDR1 MDHEN and CDR2 SYDVKM. This CDR3 comprises 16 residues. Method: immunoSEQ multiplex PCR; TCRdb's copy keeps in-frame clones and lacks some. The sample includes under 60,000 clones, over 65% seen only once; the top ten take less than 6%. Source material: peripheral blood. The clonotype comes from a human donor in a cohort sampled during active COVID-19. The chain links TRBV28 to TRBJ1-2, with TRBD1 as a possible D gene (5 bases). The CDR3 loop is CASSRGQGIIIGGYTF. CDR3 bases: TGTGCCAGCAGCCGCGGCCAGGGTATTATAATAGGTGGCTACACCTTC.